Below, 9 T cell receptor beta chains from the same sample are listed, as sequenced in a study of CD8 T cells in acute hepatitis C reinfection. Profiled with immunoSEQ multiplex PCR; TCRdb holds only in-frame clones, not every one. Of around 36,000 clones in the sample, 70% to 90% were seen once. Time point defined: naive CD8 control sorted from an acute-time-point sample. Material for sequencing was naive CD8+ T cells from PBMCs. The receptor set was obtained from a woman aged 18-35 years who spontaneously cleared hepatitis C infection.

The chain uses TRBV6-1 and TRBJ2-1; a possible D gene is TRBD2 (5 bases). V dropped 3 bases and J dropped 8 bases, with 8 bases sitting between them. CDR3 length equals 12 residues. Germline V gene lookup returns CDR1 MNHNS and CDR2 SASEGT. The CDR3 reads CASSDSRDEQFF. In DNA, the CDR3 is TGTGCCAGCAGTGACTCGAGGGATGAGCAGTTCTTC.

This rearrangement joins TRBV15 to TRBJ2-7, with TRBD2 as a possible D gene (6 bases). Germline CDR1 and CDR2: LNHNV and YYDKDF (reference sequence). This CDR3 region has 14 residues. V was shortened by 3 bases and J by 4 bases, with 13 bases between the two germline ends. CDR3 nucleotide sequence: TGTGCCACCAGCAGGACCGGGAGTATATACGAGCAGTACTTC. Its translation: CATSRTGSIYEQYF.

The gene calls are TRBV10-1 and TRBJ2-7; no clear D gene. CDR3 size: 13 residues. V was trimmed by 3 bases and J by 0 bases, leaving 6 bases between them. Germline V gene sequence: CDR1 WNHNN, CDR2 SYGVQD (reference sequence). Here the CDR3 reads CASSDKYSYEQYF. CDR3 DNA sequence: TGCGCCAGCAGTGACAAGTACTCCTACGAGCAGTACTTC.

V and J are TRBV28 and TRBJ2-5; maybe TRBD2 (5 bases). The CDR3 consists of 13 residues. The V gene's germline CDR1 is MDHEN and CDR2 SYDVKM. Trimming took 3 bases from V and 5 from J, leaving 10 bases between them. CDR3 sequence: CASSFGNWETQYF. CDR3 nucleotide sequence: TGTGCCAGCAGTTTCGGGAATTGGGAGACCCAGTACTTC. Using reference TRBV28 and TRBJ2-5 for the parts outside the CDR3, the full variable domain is DVKVTQSSRYLVKRTGEKVFLECVQDMDHENMFWYRQDPGLGLRLIYFSYDVKMKEKGDIPEGYSVSREKKERFSLILESASTNQTSMYLCASSFGNWETQYFGPGTRLLVL.

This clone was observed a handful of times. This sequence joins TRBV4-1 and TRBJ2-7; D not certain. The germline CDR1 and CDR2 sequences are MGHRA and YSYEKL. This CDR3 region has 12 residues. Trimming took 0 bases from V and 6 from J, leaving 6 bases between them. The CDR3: CASSQDQSEQYF. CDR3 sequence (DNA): TGCGCCAGCAGCCAAGATCAGAGCGAGCAGTACTTC.

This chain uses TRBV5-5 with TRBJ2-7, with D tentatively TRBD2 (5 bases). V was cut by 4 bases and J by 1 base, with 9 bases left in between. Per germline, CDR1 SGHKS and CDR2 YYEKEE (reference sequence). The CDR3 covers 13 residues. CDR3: CASSPSGSYEQYF. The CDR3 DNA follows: TGTGCCAGCAGCCCCTCGGGGTCCTACGAGCAGTACTTC.

Here the CDR3 reads CASSKEAREGYEQYF. CDR3 DNA: TGTGCCAGCAGCAAAGAGGCCAGGGAAGGTTACGAGCAGTACTTC. The chain has TRBV21-1 and TRBJ2-7; the table's D call of TRBD1 was not tested on the DNA. TRBV21-1 is described as a pseudogene. CDR3 length: 15 amino acids.

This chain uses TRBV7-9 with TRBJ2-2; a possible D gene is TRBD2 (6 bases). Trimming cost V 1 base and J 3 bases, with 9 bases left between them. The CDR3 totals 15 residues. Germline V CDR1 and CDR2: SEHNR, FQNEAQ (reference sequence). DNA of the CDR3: TGTGCCAGCAGCTTAGTCCGGGACTACACCGGGGAGCTGTTTTTT. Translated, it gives CASSLVRDYTGELFF.

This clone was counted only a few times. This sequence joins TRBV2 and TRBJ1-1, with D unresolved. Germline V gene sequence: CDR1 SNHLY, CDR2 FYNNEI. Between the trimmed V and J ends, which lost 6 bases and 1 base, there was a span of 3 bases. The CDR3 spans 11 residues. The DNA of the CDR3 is TGTGCCAGCAGGGGGAACACTGAAGCTTTCTTT. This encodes CASRGNTEAFF.